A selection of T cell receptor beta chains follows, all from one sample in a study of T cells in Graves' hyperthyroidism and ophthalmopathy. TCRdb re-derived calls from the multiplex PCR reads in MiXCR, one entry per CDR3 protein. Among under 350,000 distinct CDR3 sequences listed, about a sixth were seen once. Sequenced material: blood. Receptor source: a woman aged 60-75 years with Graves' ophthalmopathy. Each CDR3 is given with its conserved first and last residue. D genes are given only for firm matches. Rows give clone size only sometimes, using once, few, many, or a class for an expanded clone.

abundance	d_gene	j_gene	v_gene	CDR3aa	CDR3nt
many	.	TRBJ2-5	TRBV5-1	CASSLGGRSRPQETQYF	TGCGCCAGCAGCTTGGGGGGTCGGAGCCGACCCCAAGAGACCCAGTACTTC
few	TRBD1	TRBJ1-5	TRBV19	CASRGNRGGGLSQPQHF	TGTGCCAGTAGGGGAAACAGGGGAGGTGGATTAAGTCAGCCCCAGCATTTT
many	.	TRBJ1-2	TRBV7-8	CASSLAGQSTPMGYTF	TGTGCCAGCAGCTTAGCCGGGCAGTCAACACCGATGGGCTACACCTTC
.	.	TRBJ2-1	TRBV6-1	CASSELRDEQFF	TGTGCCAGCAGTGAACTGAGGGATGAGCAGTTCTTC
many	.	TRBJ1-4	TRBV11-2	CASSLLRLGEKLFF	TGTGCCAGCAGCTTACTCCGGCTTGGAGAAAAACTGTTTTTT
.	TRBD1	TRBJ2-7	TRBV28	CASSPDREWRYEQYF	TGTGCCAGCAGTCCCGACAGGGAATGGAGATACGAGCAGTACTTC
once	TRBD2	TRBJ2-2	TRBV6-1	CASRAGLSTGELFF	TGTGCCAGCAGGGCGGGACTAAGCACCGGGGAGCTGTTTTTT
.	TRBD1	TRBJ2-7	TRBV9	CASSVRTGDHEQYF	TGTGCCAGCAGCGTGAGGACAGGGGACCACGAGCAGTACTTC
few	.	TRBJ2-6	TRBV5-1	CASSLFGTTSGANVLTF	TGCGCCAGCAGCTTGTTTGGGACAACCTCTGGGGCCAACGTCCTGACTTTC
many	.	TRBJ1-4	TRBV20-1	CSARDLGERDEKLFF	TGCAGTGCTAGAGATCTAGGGGAGCGGGATGAAAAACTGTTTTTT
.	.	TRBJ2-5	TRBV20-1	CSAELETQYF	TGCAGTGCTGAACTGGAGACCCAGTACTTC
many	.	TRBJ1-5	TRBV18	CASSSVGGNQPQHF	TGTGCCAGCTCATCCGTGGGGGGCAATCAGCCCCAGCATTTT
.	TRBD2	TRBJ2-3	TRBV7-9	CASSLGTSGRQYF	TGTGCCAGCAGCTTAGGGACTAGCGGGAGACAGTATTTT
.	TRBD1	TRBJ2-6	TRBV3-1	CASSQGSGRQGLSYGANVLTF	TGTGCCAGCAGCCAAGGGTCGGGAAGACAGGGCCTTTCGTATGGGGCCAACGTCCTGACTTTC
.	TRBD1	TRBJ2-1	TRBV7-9	CASSPRDRAYNEQFF	TGTGCCAGCAGCCCTAGGGACAGAGCTTACAATGAGCAGTTCTTC
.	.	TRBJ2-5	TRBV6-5	CASSYERTAQETQYF	TGTGCCAGCAGTTACGAAAGAACAGCACAAGAGACCCAGTACTTC
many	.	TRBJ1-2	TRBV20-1	CSARDDVYGYTF	TGCAGTGCTAGAGATGACGTCTATGGCTACACCTTC
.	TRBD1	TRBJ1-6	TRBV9	CASSVGSGEGGNSPLHF	TGTGCCAGCAGCGTAGGTTCCGGGGAAGGGGGCAATTCACCCCTCCACTTT
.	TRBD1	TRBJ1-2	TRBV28	CASSYDRGYYGYTF	TGTGCCAGCAGTTACGACAGGGGTTACTATGGCTACACCTTC
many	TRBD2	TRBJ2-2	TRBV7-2	CASSLNSRGVGAGELFF	TGTGCCAGCAGCTTAAATTCTCGGGGGGTCGGCGCCGGGGAGCTGTTTTTT
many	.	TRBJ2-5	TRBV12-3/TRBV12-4	CASSFRGEETQYF	TGTGCCAGCAGTTTTAGGGGCGAGGAGACCCAGTACTTC
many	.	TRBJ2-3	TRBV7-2	CASSLTSKDTQYF	TGTGCCAGCAGCCTAACCTCCAAAGATACGCAGTATTTT
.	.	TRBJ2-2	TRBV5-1	CASSLATGNTVGELFF	TGCGCCAGCAGCTTGGCCACAGGGAACACCGTCGGGGAGCTGTTTTTT
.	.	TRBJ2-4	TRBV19	CASSPSGDKNIQYF	TGTGCCAGTAGTCCCTCAGGGGACAAAAACATTCAGTACTTC
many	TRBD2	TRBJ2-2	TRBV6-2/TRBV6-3	CASSYTIAGFSGELFF	TGTGCCAGCAGTTACACAATAGCGGGATTCTCCGGGGAGCTGTTTTTT
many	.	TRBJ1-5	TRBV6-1	CASSVNSRRSNQPQHF	TGTGCCAGCAGTGTTAACAGTAGGAGGAGCAATCAGCCCCAGCATTTT
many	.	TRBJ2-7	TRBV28	CASRPGPGDYEQYF	TGTGCCAGCAGGCCGGGACCGGGGGACTACGAGCAGTACTTC
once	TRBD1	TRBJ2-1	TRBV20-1	CSASRDSTHEQFF	TGCAGTGCTAGCCGGGACAGTACCCATGAGCAGTTCTTC
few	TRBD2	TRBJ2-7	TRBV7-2	CASSAFSGGSYGQYF	TGTGCCAGCAGTGCCTTTAGCGGGGGAAGCTACGGGCAGTACTTC